These 14 T cell receptor beta chains originate from one sample sequenced in a study of regulatory T cells in long-lasting Graves disease. Building of the TCR beta libraries involved iRepertoire HTBI primers and Arm-PCR of CDR3 regions. MiXCR, run by TCRdb on the multiplex PCR reads, gives a single entry per CDR3 protein. The data hold more than 650,000 distinct CDR3 sequences, with 25% to 35% observed a single time. The sample's time point: persistent/refractory GD, antithyroid drugs over 5 years with positive TRAb. The TCR library was made from RNA that had been extracted from PBMCs in TRIzol. The starting material was peripheral blood mononuclear cells (PBMCs), obtained when the disease was refractory, from a patient treated with antithyroid drugs. The receptors here all came from a female donor with Graves disease.

There are many counts of this clonotype. The rearrangement uses TRBV6-5 and TRBJ2-7; D possibly corresponds to TRBD1 (6 bases). The V gene lost 3 bases and the J gene lost 8 bases, with 14 bases spanning the gap. CDR1 and CDR2 from the germline V gene are MNHEY and SVGAGI. The CDR3 sequence is 13 residues long. The CDR3 is CASSYGDTRQQYF. In nucleotides, the CDR3 is TGTGCCAGCAGTTATGGGGACACCCGGCAGCAGTACTTC.

This clonotype was counted between two and nine times. The chain is built from TRBV6-1 and TRBJ2-7; D unclear. The CDR3 covers 10 residues. Trimming cost V 5 bases and J 5 bases, with 4 bases left between them. CDR1 and CDR2 from the germline V gene are MNHNS and SASEGT. CDR3 residues: CASSRDEQYF. The CDR3 DNA reads as TGTGCCAGCAGTCGCGACGAGCAGTACTTC.

The V call is TRBV29-1, the J call TRBJ1-2, with D possibly TRBD1 on 5 matching bases. V lost 4 bases, J lost 3 bases, and 12 bases lay in between. Germline values: CDR1 SQVTM, CDR2 ANQGSEA. The CDR3 has 13 amino acids. The CDR3 is CSVGGSGYYGYTF. CDR3 bases: TGCAGCGTTGGGGGATCAGGGTACTATGGCTACACCTTC.

This clonotype was detected only a few times. The chain joins TRBV6-1 to TRBJ1-1; no definite D call. Trimming removed 7 bases at V and 3 bases at J, with 12 bases between. CDR3 length: 13 amino acids. Germline V gene data show CDR1 as MNHNS and CDR2 as SASEGT. CDR3 region: CASKRVWDTEAFF. The CDR3 DNA follows: TGTGCCAGCAAAAGGGTCTGGGACACTGAAGCTTTCTTT.

The V and J genes are TRBV20-1 and TRBJ2-7; 9 positions match TRBD2. The trim removed 6 bases at V and 6 bases at J, leaving 12 bases unmatched. From germline, CDR1 is DFQATT and CDR2 SNEGSKA (reference sequence). This CDR3 has 14 amino acids. The chain's CDR3 is CSAAPGLAGFEQYF. For the CDR3, the DNA is TGCAGTGCGGCGCCGGGACTAGCTGGGTTCGAGCAGTACTTC.

The V and J genes are TRBV29-1 and TRBJ2-2, with 7 bases that match TRBD1. The trim removed 3 bases at V and 6 bases at J, leaving 4 bases unmatched. This CDR3 has 13 amino acids. CDR1 and CDR2 from the germline V gene are SQVTM and ANQGSEA. CDR3 loop: CSVDRGSAGELFF. DNA for the CDR3: TGCAGCGTTGACAGGGGGTCCGCCGGGGAGCTGTTTTTT.

Points on this clonotype: Mismatch with germline at one junction end may stem from a read error. The chain employs TRBV12-3 or TRBV12-4 and TRBJ2-7; 8 bases agree with TRBD1. The CDR3 runs to 11 residues. CDR3 protein: CASSSRDRRDF. CDR3 nucleotide sequence: TGTGCCAGCAGTTCACGGGACAGGCGAGACTTC.

The rearrangement uses TRBV6-1 and TRBJ1-2; D is perhaps TRBD1 (6 bases). Trimming removed 5 bases at V and 6 bases at J, with 13 bases between. Germline CDR1 and CDR2: MNHNS and SASEGT. The CDR3 extends over 13 amino acids. The CDR3 sequence is CASSTDRDDGYTF. The CDR3 coding sequence is TGTGCCAGCAGTACGGACAGAGACGATGGCTACACCTTC.

This clonotype was detected a few times. The chain has TRBV29-1 and TRBJ1-1, with D unclear. Trimming removed 5 bases at V and 1 base at J, with 5 bases between. The CDR3 covers 11 residues. Per the germline V gene, CDR1 is SQVTM and CDR2 is ANQGSEA. CDR3 sequence (DNA): TGCAGCGTTTTACCGAACACTGAAGCTTTCTTT. Its translation is CSVLPNTEAFF.

This clonotype was recorded a few times. The chain is built from TRBV20-1 and TRBJ1-5, with 7 bases lining up with TRBD1. Germline V gives CDR1 DFQATT, CDR2 SNEGSKA (reference sequence). The CDR3 extends over 15 amino acids. Losses at the gene ends were 3 bases for V and 4 bases for J; bases not matched to a gene: 9. The CDR3 bases are TGCAGTGCTAGCACGGGACAGATGGGGAATCAGCCCCAGCATTTT. Translated, it gives CSASTGQMGNQPQHF.

This clonotype came up many times. The V gene is TRBV11-3, the J gene TRBJ1-1, with TRBD1 matching 7 bases. The CDR3 length is 13 residues. Germline V gene data show CDR1 as SGHNT and CDR2 as YENEEA. The ends lost 5 bases at V and 4 bases at J; junction bases unmatched: 4. This CDR3 is CASSGPGGTEAFF. The CDR3 nucleotides are TGTGCCAGCAGCGGACCAGGGGGCACTGAAGCTTTCTTT.

This clonotype was picked up a small number of times. The DNA of the CDR3 is TGTGCCATCAGTGCCCCTGGTTTAGGCATGAACACTGAAGCTTTCTTT. This gives the protein CAISAPGLGMNTEAFF. V gene TRBV10-3 combines with J gene TRBJ1-1; D not certain. The V and J ends lost 4 bases and 0 bases respectively, with 15 bases between them. Germline CDR1 reads ENHRY; CDR2 reads SYGVKD. The CDR3 has 16 amino acids.

This clonotype was detected a few times. This chain uses TRBV28 with TRBJ1-5, with 8 bases lining up with TRBD1. V shed 7 bases and J 0 bases; nucleotides not matched to a gene: 11. The germline V gene has CDR1 MDHEN and CDR2 SYDVKM. CDR3 size: 17 residues. CDR3 in DNA: TGTGCCAGCATCCCCTCCCTGGGACAGGATAGCAATCAGCCCCAGCATTTT. It yields the protein CASIPSLGQDSNQPQHF.

There are a few counts of this clonotype. This chain connects TRBV13 to TRBJ1-1, with D maybe TRBD1 (5 bases). The CDR3 spans 16 residues. Trimming removed 0 bases from V and 1 base from J, with 12 bases in between. Germline V gene lookup returns CDR1 PRHDT and CDR2 FYEKMQ (reference sequence). CDR3 loop: CASSLGPGRGNTEAFF. DNA of the CDR3: TGTGCCAGCAGCTTAGGCCCGGGAAGGGGGAACACTGAAGCTTTCTTT.